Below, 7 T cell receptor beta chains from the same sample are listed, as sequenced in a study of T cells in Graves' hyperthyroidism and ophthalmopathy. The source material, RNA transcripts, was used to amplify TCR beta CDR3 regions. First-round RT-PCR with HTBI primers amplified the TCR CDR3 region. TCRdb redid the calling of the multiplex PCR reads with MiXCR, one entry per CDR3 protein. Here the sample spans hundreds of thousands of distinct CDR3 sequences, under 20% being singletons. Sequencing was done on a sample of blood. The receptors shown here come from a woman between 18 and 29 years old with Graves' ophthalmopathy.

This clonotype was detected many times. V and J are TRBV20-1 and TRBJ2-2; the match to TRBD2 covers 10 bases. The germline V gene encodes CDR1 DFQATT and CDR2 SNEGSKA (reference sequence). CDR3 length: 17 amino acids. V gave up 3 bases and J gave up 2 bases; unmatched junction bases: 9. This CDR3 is CSARRGSGRINTGELFF. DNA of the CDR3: TGCAGTGCTAGGAGAGGTAGCGGGAGGATTAACACCGGGGAGCTGTTTTTT.

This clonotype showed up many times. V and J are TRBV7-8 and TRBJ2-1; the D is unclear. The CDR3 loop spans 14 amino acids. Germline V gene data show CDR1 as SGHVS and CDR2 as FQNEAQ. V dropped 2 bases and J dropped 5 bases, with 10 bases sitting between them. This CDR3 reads CASSLTGPNNEQFF. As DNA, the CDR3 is TGTGCCAGCAGCTTAACCGGGCCAAACAATGAGCAGTTCTTC.

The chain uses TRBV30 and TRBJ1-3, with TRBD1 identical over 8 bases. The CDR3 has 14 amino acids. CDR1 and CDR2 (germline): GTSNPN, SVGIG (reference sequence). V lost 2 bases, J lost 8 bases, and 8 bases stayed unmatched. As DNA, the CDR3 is TGTGCCTGGAGTCGGACAGGGATAAGTGACACCATATATTTT. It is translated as CAWSRTGISDTIYF.

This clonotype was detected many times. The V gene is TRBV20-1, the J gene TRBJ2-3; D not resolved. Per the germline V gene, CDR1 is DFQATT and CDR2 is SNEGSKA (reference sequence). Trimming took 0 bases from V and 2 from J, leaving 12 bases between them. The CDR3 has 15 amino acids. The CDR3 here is CSARDLTRSTDTQYF. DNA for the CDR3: TGCAGTGCTAGAGATCTGACCCGGTCCACAGATACGCAGTATTTT.

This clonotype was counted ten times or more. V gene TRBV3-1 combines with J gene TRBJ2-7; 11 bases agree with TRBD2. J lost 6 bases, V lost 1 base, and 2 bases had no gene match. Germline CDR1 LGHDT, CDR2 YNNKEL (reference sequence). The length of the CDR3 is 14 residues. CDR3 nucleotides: TGTGCCAGCAGCCAAGTGCTAGCGGGGGGCGAGCAGTACTTC. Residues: CASSQVLAGGEQYF.

CDR3 nucleotide sequence: TGTGCCAGCAACCTAATCCCATTAGGATCTGGGGCCAACGTCCTGACTTTC. Residues: CASNLIPLGSGANVLTF. The chain has TRBV6-2 or TRBV6-3 and TRBJ2-6; D ambiguous. The CDR3 sequence is 17 residues long. Germline loops: CDR1 MNHEY, CDR2 SVGEGT. V lost 7 bases and J 1 base, leaving 17 bases between the germline ends.

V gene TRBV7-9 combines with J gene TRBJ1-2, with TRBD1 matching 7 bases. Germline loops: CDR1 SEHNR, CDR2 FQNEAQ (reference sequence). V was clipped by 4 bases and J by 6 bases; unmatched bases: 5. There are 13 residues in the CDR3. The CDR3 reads CASSYTGVHGYTF. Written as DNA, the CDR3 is TGTGCCAGCAGCTACACAGGGGTTCATGGCTACACCTTC.